This T cell receptor (beta chain) was observed in a study of human T cells and chemical hapten exposure. General study results and limits: Following DPC sensitization, TCRs present above 1 in 1000 frequency showed no change.

Each cDNA molecule in the library carried unique molecular identifiers. TCRdb recomputed calls from the RACE reads with MiXCR, one row per CDR3 protein. The sample holds about 31,000 distinct CDR3 sequences, about 7.2% seen once. The CDR3 length is 14 residues. Losses at the gene ends were 6 bases for V and 2 bases for J; bases not matched to a gene: 4. Germline CDR1 and CDR2: SEHNR and FQNEAQ (reference sequence). Time point reported: healthy volunteer bleed at 2 weeks. Blood, whole and unfractionated, served as the source for total RNA extraction. Sample share makes this clonotype medium-sized. Its antigen is not known.

The source material was whole blood. This sequence originates from a human donor in good health. Some clones in this sample may be carry-over from other donors' samples. V is TRBV7-9 and J is TRBJ2-7, with TRBD1 identical over 10 bases. The CDR3 loop is CASSTGQGTYEQYF. CDR3 in DNA: TGTGCCAGCAGTACGGGACAGGGGACCTACGAGCAGTACTTC.